The source of this TCR beta chain is a study of OX40 agonist ivuxolimab in advanced cancers. This table comes from immunoSEQ multiplex PCR, and its TCRdb copy is limited to in-frame clones, with some not included. The sample includes about 67,000 clones, about nine tenths of them seen just once. The CDR3 covers 13 residues. V lost 8 bases to trimming and J lost 5 bases; unmatched junction nucleotides: 4. Germline CDR1 MDHEN, CDR2 SYDVKM. In this sample, this clone turned up once. Source: CD4+ or CD8+ T cells sorted from blood, taken in a trial of the OX40 agonist ivuxolimab. The clonotype was recovered from an adult with an advanced solid tumor such as melanoma, head and neck, liver or kidney cancer. The genes are TRBV28 and TRBJ1-5, with 9 positions matching TRBD1. CDR3 coding DNA: TGTGCCAGCCGATACAGGGGGCATCAGCCCCAGCATTTT. It specifies CASRYRGHQPQHF.